This is a list of T cell receptor beta chains from one sample in a study of blood T cells in healthy people across ages. TCRdb analysed the 5' RACE reads with MiXCR anew, one entry per CDR3 protein. The sample shows 1.5 million to 2 million distinct CDR3 sequences, 39% of them seen only once. The source material was blood. These receptors were collected from a human donor in good health. Each CDR3 is given with its conserved first and last residue.

V gene: TRBV2
CDR3 protein: CASSLDPQGGKYNEQFF

V gene: TRBV7-2
CDR3 protein: CASSLPRARVFSDTQYF

V gene: TRBV29-1
CDR3 protein: CSVAGPTSYEQYF

V gene: TRBV19
CDR3 protein: CASGRGADYGYTF

V gene: TRBV5-4
CDR3 protein: CASSPDRVEYNEQFF

V gene: TRBV3-1
CDR3 protein: CASSQPNWGADGHTF

V gene: TRBV12-3/TRBV12-4
CDR3 protein: CASSFGAGQKNIQYF

V gene: TRBV5-1
CDR3 protein: CASSLGLLGETQYF

V gene: TRBV5-1
CDR3 protein: CAGTGEKGTDTQYF

V gene: TRBV9
CDR3 protein: CASSTRGAGAVNEQFF

V gene: TRBV5-6
CDR3 protein: CASRSDLGHNYGYTF

V gene: TRBV6-5
CDR3 protein: CASTLLAGGTGELFF

V gene: TRBV6-4
CDR3 protein: CASRETGSPFYEQYF

V gene: TRBV9
CDR3 protein: CASSVAGNNQPQHF

V gene: TRBV2
CDR3 protein: CASSTDTDTQYF

V gene: TRBV11-2
CDR3 protein: CASSLEGGFQHF

V gene: TRBV18
CDR3 protein: CASSLGTARNSPLHF

V gene: TRBV12-3/TRBV12-4
CDR3 protein: CASSFFSRVDGYTF

V gene: TRBV11-3
CDR3 protein: CASSEDRTYTDTQYF

V gene: TRBV5-1
CDR3 protein: CASSLEGAGNEQFF

V gene: TRBV7-2
CDR3 protein: CASSPVGHLAGSNEQFF

V gene: TRBV6-6
CDR3 protein: CASSYGNPGNSPLHF

V gene: TRBV4-3
CDR3 protein: CASSTGLAGHETQYF

V gene: TRBV7-3
CDR3 protein: CASSRTVGAIETQYF

V gene: TRBV5-1
CDR3 protein: CASSLGNPDNEQFF

V gene: TRBV6-2/TRBV6-3
CDR3 protein: CASSYSVGLAGGKQFF

V gene: TRBV4-2
CDR3 protein: CASRPGQGSKNIQYF

V gene: TRBV27
CDR3 protein: CASSLEGAPNEKLFF

V gene: TRBV12-3/TRBV12-4
CDR3 protein: CASNPQGGGTQYF

V gene: TRBV4-3
CDR3 protein: CASSQVQGNSPLHF

V gene: TRBV7-6
CDR3 protein: CASSLGDSTYNEQFF

V gene: TRBV20-1
CDR3 protein: CSAKGQISYNEQFF

V gene: TRBV20-1
CDR3 protein: CSARAPGTGGRGYTF

V gene: TRBV4-1
CDR3 protein: CASSQIGGTQPQHF

V gene: TRBV2
CDR3 protein: CASSGGDRSSYEQYF

V gene: TRBV4-3
CDR3 protein: CASSQDNRKADTQYF

V gene: TRBV10-3
CDR3 protein: CAISRDGDTQYF

V gene: TRBV6-5
CDR3 protein: CASSGRLTYNSPLHF

V gene: TRBV7-2
CDR3 protein: CASSFHSRIDRSQFF

V gene: TRBV20-1
CDR3 protein: CSCGVETQYF

V gene: TRBV5-4
CDR3 protein: CASSLDWWRSETQYF

V gene: TRBV3-1
CDR3 protein: CASREPGNTQYF

V gene: TRBV20-1
CDR3 protein: CSAPFSEGYGYTF

V gene: TRBV5-1
CDR3 protein: CASSRPPLESSGANVLTF

V gene: TRBV7-2
CDR3 protein: CASSLLGQGVNEQYF

V gene: TRBV29-1
CDR3 protein: CSDCPDSPLHF

V gene: TRBV12-3/TRBV12-4
CDR3 protein: CASSEASRGDTQYF

V gene: TRBV5-1
CDR3 protein: CASSFALAGDNEQFF

V gene: TRBV6-2/TRBV6-3
CDR3 protein: CASSSPGWDTTYEQYF

V gene: TRBV12-3/TRBV12-4
CDR3 protein: CASSRSVTNTEAFF

V gene: TRBV7-2
CDR3 protein: CASSKDQTSGYTF

V gene: TRBV7-9
CDR3 protein: CASSYRGTDSYEQYF

V gene: TRBV7-2
CDR3 protein: CASSRTTSYNEQFF

V gene: TRBV20-1
CDR3 protein: CSAREGPSMETQYF

V gene: TRBV7-2
CDR3 protein: CASSLGGAKPGRPYEQYF

V gene: TRBV7-6
CDR3 protein: CASSSRDSYKQYF

V gene: TRBV7-8
CDR3 protein: CASSPHLAGSRGEQFF